The 11 T cell receptor beta chains below were found in one sample sequenced in a study of OX40 agonist ivuxolimab in advanced cancers. Sequenced by immunoSEQ multiplex PCR; TCRdb stores in-frame clones only, minus some. The repertoire has tens of thousands of clones, around 87% of them found once; the top ten carry 0.25% to 0.4%. This specimen consisted of CD4+ or CD8+ T cells sorted from blood, obtained in a trial of the OX40 agonist ivuxolimab. The receptors originated from an adult with an advanced solid tumor such as melanoma, head and neck, liver or kidney cancer.

The genes are TRBV6-1 and TRBJ1-1; D possibly corresponds to TRBD1 (5 bases). Germline CDR1 and CDR2: MNHNS and SASEGT. The CDR3 extends over 12 amino acids. V dropped 5 bases and J dropped 6 bases, with 10 bases sitting between them. The CDR3 DNA is TGTGCCAGCAGTTGGGGGGGGTCTGAAGCTTTCTTT. Its protein product is CASSWGGSEAFF.

The chain employs TRBV28 and TRBJ1-2; D is unresolved. Per germline, CDR1 MDHEN and CDR2 SYDVKM. The V and J ends lost 2 bases and 0 bases respectively, with 7 bases between them. This CDR3 region has 14 residues. CDR3 DNA: TGTGCCAGCAGTTTAATAAGAGCTAACTATGGCTACACCTTC. Amino acid sequence: CASSLIRANYGYTF.

J is TRBJ2-6 and V is TRBV19; D is uncertain. The CDR3 is 15 residues long. Germline CDR1 is LNHDA and CDR2 is SQIVND (reference sequence). V was trimmed by 3 bases and J by 2 bases, leaving 8 bases between them. The DNA for the CDR3 is TGTGCCAGTAGTATCGTGTGGGCTGGGGCCAACGTCCTGACTTTC. As protein: CASSIVWAGANVLTF.

J is TRBJ2-2 and V is TRBV6-5; no clear D gene. CDR3 size: 13 residues. The V and J ends lost 2 bases and 4 bases respectively, with 5 bases between them. Germline V gives CDR1 MNHEY, CDR2 SVGAGI. The CDR3 region is CASSYDGTGELFF. CDR3 nucleotide sequence: TGTGCCAGCAGTTACGATGGCACCGGGGAGCTGTTTTTT.

V is TRBV7-8 and J is TRBJ2-5, with 7 bases aligning to TRBD2. The V gene end was trimmed by 5 bases and the J gene end by 5 bases; junction bases not matched to a gene: 17. This CDR3 region has 17 residues. CDR1 SGHVS and CDR2 FQNEAQ come from the germline V gene. Written as DNA, the CDR3 is TGTGCCAGCAGCGCCGACCTTACTAGCGTGATTGTGGAGACCCAGTACTTC. This gives the protein CASSADLTSVIVETQYF.

The rearrangement links TRBV28 to TRBJ2-7, with 9 bases aligning to TRBD1. The CDR3 has 15 residues. V was clipped by 7 bases and J by 3 bases; unmatched bases: 10. Germline CDR1 MDHEN, CDR2 SYDVKM. The CDR3 here is CASTEAGQGFYEQYF. The CDR3 nucleotides are TGTGCCAGCACGGAAGCGGGACAGGGTTTCTACGAGCAGTACTTC.

The rearrangement uses TRBV4-2 and TRBJ2-5; the D gene is possibly TRBD2 (6 bases). CDR3 length: 15 amino acids. Germline-derived CDR1 and CDR2 are LGHNA and YNFKEQ. Trimming took off 0 bases at V and 5 bases at J, with 13 bases between the two ends. The CDR3 here is CASSQEGGAGETQYF. Here the CDR3 DNA reads TGTGCCAGCAGCCAAGAAGGAGGGGCGGGGGAGACCCAGTACTTC.

This clone has just a few counts. The J gene is TRBJ1-2, the V gene TRBV27, with TRBD1 matching 8 bases. V lost 6 bases, J lost 4 bases, and 4 bases stayed unmatched. This CDR3 has 13 amino acids. Germline lookup yields CDR1 MNHEY and CDR2 SMNVEV (reference sequence). The CDR3 region has the DNA TGTGCCAGCAGACAGACAGGGGTCTATGGCTACACCTTC. It codes for CASRQTGVYGYTF.

The V gene is TRBV18, the J gene TRBJ2-3; D unclear. This CDR3 is built from 14 residues. Germline CDR1 and CDR2: KGHSH and LQKENI. V lost 6 bases and J lost 1, with 11 bases in between. CDR3 sequence (DNA): TGTGCCAGCTCCCCGTCCCCCGGCACAGATACGCAGTATTTT. This codes for CASSPSPGTDTQYF.

The chain recombines TRBV7-2 with TRBJ2-5; 10 positions agree with TRBD1. Germline V gives CDR1 SGHTA, CDR2 FQGNSA. Trimming removed 5 bases from V and 0 bases from J; junction bases left unmatched: 9. The CDR3 contains 17 residues. CDR3 coding DNA: TGTGCCAGCAGCCCACCTCGGGACAGGGGTAACCAAGAGACCCAGTACTTC. Translation gives CASSPPRDRGNQETQYF.

The rearrangement uses TRBV19 and TRBJ1-1; D is uncertain. The CDR3 contains 15 residues. The V gene lost 2 bases and the J gene lost 1 base, with 11 bases spanning the gap. Germline V CDR1 and CDR2: LNHDA, SQIVND (reference sequence). This chain's CDR3 is CASSILRGGNTEAFF. CDR3 bases: TGTGCCAGTAGTATATTACGAGGCGGGAACACTGAAGCTTTCTTT.